This T cell receptor beta chain was documented in a study of blood T cell repertoires in COVID-19. Some clones are missing from TCRdb's copy, which holds only in-frame ones; the method was immunoSEQ multiplex PCR. The sample has about 260,000 clones, about 90% seen once. The specimen was PBMCs or T cells enriched from blood (not recorded which). The source of this sequence is a woman under 40 with acute COVID-19.

This CDR3 reads CASSVGGSGSGHTDTQYF. The CDR3 DNA sequence: TGTGCCAGCAGCGTAGGCGGTAGCGGGAGTGGCCACACAGATACGCAGTATTTT. The V and J genes are TRBV9 and TRBJ2-3; 9 bases match TRBD2. This CDR3 is built from 18 residues. The V gene end was trimmed by 0 bases and the J gene end by 2 bases; junction bases not matched to a gene: 10. CDR1 and CDR2 (germline): SGDLS, YYNGEE.